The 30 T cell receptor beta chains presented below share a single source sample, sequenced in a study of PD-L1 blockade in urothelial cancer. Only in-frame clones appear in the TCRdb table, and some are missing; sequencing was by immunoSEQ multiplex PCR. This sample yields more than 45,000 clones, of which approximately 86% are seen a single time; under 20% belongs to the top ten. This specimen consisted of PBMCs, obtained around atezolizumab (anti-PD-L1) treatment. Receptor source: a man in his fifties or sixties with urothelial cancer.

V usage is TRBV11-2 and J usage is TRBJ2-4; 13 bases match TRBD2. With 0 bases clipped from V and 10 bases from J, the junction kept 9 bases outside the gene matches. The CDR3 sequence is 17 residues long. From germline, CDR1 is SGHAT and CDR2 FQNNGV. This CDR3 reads CASSLDLLGTSGKIQYF. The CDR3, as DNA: TGTGCCAGCAGCTTAGATCTGTTGGGGACTAGCGGGAAAATTCAGTACTTC.

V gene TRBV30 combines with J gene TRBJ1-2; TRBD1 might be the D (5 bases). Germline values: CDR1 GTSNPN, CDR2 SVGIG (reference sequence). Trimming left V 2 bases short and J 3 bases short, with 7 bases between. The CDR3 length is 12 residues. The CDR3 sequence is CAWSSGYYGYTF. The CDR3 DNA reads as TGTGCCTGGAGTTCAGGGTACTATGGCTACACCTTC.

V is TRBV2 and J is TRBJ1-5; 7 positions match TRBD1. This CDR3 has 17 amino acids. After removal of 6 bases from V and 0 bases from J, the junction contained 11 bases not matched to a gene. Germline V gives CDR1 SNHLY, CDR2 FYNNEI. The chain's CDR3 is CASRPPGQRNSNQPQHF. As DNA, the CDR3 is TGTGCCAGCAGGCCACCGGGACAGAGGAATAGCAATCAGCCCCAGCATTTT.

The CDR3 is CASSKGRECHYYEQYF. In DNA form, the CDR3 reads TGTGCCAGCAGCAAAGGTCGGGAGTGCCACTACTACGAGCAGTACTTC. V gene TRBV21-1 combines with J gene TRBJ2-7; the table's D gene call, TRBD2, was not cross checked with the DNA. TRBV21-1 is classified as a pseudogene. The CDR3 is 16 amino acids.

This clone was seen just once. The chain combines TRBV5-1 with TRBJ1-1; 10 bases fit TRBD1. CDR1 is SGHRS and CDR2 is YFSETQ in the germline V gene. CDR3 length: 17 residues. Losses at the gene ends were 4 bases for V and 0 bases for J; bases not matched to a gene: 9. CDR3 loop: CASSRGTGANLNTEAFF. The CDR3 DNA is TGCGCCAGCAGCAGAGGGACAGGGGCGAACCTGAACACTGAAGCTTTCTTT.

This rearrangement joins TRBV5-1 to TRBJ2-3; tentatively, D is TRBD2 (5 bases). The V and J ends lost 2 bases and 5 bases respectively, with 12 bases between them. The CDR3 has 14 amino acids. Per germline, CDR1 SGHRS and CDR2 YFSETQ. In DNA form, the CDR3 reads TGCGCCAGCAGCTTCAATGGAGGCCAAGATACGCAGTATTTT. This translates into CASSFNGGQDTQYF.

The chain's CDR3 is CASSFPRNTEAFF. The CDR3, as DNA: TGCGCCAGCAGCTTCCCCCGTAACACTGAAGCTTTCTTT. The gene calls are TRBV5-1 and TRBJ1-1; D is ambiguous. Trimming left V 2 bases short and J 2 bases short, with 7 bases between. CDR3 length: 13 residues. Germline CDR1 SGHRS, CDR2 YFSETQ. Combining the CDR3 with reference TRBV5-1 and TRBJ1-1 gives the whole variable domain KAGVTQTPRYLIKTRGQQVTLSCSPISGHRSVSWYQQTPGQGLQFLFEYFSETQRNKGNFPGRFSGRQFSNSRSEMNVSTLELGDSALYLCASSFPRNTEAFFGQGTRLTVV.

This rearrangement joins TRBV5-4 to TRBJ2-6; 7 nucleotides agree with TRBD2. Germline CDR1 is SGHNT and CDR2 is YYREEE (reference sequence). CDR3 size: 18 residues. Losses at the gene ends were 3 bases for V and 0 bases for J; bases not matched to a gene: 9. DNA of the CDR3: TGTGCCAGCAGCTGGGGGGTTGGGGGGGGCTCTGGGGCCAACGTCCTGACTTTC. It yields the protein CASSWGVGGGSGANVLTF.

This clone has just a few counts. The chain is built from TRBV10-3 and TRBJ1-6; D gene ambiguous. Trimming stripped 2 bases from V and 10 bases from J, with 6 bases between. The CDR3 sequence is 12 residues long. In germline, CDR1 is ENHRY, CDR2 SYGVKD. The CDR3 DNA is TGTGCCATCAGTGAGGGGAGGTCACCCCTCCACTTT. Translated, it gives CAISEGRSPLHF.

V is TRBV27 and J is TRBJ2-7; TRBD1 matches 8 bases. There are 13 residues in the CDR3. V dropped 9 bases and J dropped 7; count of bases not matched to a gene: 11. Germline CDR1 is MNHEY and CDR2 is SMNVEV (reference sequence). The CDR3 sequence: CASLDRAALEQYF. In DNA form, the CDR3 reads TGTGCCAGTCTGGACAGGGCGGCCTTGGAGCAGTACTTC.

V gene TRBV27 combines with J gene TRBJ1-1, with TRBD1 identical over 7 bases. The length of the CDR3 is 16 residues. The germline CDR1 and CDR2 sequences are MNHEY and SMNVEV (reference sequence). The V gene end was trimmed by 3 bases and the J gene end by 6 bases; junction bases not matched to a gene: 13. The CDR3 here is CASSFRGRTVVAEAFF. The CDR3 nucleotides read TGTGCCAGCAGTTTTAGGGGGCGGACTGTAGTCGCTGAAGCTTTCTTT.

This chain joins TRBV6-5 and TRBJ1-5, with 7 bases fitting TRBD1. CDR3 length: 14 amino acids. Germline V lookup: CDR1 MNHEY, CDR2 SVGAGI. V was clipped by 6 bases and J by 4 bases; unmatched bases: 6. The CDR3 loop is CASSIQGFNQPQHF. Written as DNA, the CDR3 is TGTGCCAGCAGCATACAGGGGTTTAATCAGCCCCAGCATTTT.

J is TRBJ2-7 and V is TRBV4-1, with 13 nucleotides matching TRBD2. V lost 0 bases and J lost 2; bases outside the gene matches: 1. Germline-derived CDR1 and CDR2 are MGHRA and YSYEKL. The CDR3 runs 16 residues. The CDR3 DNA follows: TGCGCCAGCAGCCAAGATACTAGCGGGAGGGCCTACGAGCAGTACTTC. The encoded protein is CASSQDTSGRAYEQYF.

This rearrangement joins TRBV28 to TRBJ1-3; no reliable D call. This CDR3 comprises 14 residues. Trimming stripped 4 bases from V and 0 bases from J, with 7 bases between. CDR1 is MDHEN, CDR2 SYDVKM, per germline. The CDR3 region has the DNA TGTGCCAGCAGTTACCGGGACTCTGGAAACACCATATATTTT. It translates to CASSYRDSGNTIYF. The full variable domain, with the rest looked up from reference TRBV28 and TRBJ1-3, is DVKVTQSSRYLVKRTGEKVFLECVQDMDHENMFWYRQDPGLGLRLIYFSYDVKMKEKGDIPEGYSVSREKKERFSLILESASTNQTSMYLCASSYRDSGNTIYFGEGSWLTVV.

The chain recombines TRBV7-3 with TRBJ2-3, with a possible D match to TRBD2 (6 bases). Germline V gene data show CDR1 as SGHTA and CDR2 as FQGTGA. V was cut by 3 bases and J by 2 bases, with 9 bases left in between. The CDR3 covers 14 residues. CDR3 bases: TGTGCCAGCAGCTTGGGACTTCACACAGATACGCAGTATTTT. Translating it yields CASSLGLHTDTQYF.

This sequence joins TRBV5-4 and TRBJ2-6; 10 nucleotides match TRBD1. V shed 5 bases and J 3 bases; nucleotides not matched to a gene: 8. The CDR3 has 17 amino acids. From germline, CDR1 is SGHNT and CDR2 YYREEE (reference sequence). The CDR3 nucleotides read TGTGCCAGCAGGGGTCCGGGACAGGGGAATGGGGCCAACGTCCTGACTTTC. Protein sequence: CASRGPGQGNGANVLTF.

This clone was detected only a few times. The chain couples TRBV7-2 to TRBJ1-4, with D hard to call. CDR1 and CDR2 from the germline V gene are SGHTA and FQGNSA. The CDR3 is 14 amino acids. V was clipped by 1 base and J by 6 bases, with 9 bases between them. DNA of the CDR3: TGTGCCAGCAGCTTAGGAGGGTCGGATGAAAAACTGTTTTTT. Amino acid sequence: CASSLGGSDEKLFF. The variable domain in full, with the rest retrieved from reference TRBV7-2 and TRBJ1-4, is GAGVSQSPSNKVTEKGKDVELRCDPISGHTALYWYRQSLGQGLEFLIYFQGNSAPDKSGLPSDRFSAERTGGSVSTLTIQRTQQEDSAVYLCASSLGGSDEKLFFGSGTQLSVL.

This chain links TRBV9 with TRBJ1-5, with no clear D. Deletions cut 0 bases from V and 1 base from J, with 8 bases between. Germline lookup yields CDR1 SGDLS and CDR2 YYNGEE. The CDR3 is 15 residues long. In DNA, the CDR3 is TGTGCCAGCAGCGTAGGTCCCGAGAGCAATCAGCCCCAGCATTTT. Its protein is CASSVGPESNQPQHF.

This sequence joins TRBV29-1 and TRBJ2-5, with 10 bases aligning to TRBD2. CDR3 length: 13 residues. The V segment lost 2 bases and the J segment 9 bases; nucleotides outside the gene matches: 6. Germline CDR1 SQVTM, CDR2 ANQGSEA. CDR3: CSVETASGRAQYF. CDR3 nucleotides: TGCAGCGTTGAAACGGCAAGCGGGAGGGCCCAGTACTTC.

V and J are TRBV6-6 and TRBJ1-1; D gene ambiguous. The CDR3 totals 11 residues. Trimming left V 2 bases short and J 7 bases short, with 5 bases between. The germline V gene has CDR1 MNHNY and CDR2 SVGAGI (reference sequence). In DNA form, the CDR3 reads TGTGCCAGCAGTTACGAGGTTGAAGCTTTCTTT. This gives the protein CASSYEVEAFF.

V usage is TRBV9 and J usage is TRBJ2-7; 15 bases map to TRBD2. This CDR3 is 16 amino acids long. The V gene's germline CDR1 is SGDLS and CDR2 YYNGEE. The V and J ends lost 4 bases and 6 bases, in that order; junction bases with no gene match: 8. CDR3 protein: CASSKGTSGRSGEQYF. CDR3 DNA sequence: TGTGCCAGCAGCAAAGGGACTAGCGGGAGGAGTGGCGAGCAGTACTTC.

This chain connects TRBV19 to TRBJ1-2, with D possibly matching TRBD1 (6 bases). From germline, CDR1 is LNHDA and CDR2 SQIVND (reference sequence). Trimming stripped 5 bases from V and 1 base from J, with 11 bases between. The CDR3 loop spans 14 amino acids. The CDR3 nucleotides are TGTGCCAGTAGTTCCCAGACAGGTAACTATGGCTACACCTTC. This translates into CASSSQTGNYGYTF.

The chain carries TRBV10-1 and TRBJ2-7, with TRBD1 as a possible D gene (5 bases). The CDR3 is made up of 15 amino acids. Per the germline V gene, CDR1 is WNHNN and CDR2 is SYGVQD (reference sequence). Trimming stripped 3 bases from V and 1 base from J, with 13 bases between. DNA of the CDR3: TGCGCCAGCAGTGACCAGGGCCTCAGGTCCTACGAGCAGTACTTC. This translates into CASSDQGLRSYEQYF.

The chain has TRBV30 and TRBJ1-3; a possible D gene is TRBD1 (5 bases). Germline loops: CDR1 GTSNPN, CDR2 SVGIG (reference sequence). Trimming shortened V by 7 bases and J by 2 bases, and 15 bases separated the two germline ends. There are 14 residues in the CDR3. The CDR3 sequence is CASHPGGAGNTIYF. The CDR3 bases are TGTGCCTCCCACCCCGGGGGAGCTGGAAACACCATATATTTT. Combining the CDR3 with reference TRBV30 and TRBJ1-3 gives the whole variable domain SQTIHQWPATLVQPVGSPLSLECTVEGTSNPNLYWYRQAAGRGLQLLFYSVGIGQISSEVPQNLSASRPQDRQFILSSKKLLLSDSGFYLCASHPGGAGNTIYFGEGSWLTVV.

DNA for the CDR3: TGTGCCAGCAGTGAAGGCGGTCCCTACGAGCAGTACTTC. The encoded protein is CASSEGGPYEQYF. This rearrangement joins TRBV6-1 to TRBJ2-7; D is unclear. Germline loops: CDR1 MNHNS, CDR2 SASEGT. The CDR3 runs to 13 residues. V lost 1 base to trimming and J lost 2 bases, with 6 bases between them.

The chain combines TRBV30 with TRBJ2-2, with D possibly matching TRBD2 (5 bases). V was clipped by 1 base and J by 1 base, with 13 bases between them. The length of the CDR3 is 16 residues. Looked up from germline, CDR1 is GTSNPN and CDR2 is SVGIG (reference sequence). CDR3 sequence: CAWSERRVLNTGELFF. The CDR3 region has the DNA TGTGCCTGGAGTGAAAGGCGGGTACTGAACACCGGGGAGCTGTTTTTT.

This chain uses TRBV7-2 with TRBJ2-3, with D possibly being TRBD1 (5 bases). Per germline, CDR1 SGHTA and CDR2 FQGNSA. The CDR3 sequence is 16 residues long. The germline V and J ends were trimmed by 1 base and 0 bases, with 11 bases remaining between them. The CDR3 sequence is CASSLVADISTDTQYF. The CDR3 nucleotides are TGTGCCAGCAGCTTAGTTGCGGACATAAGCACAGATACGCAGTATTTT.

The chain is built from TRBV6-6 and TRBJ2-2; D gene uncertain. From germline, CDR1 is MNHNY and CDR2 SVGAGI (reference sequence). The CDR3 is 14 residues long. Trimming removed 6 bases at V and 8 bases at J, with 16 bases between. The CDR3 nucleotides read TGTGCCAGCAGCTTTCCGGTGGCAGCGGGGGAGCTGTTTTTT. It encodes CASSFPVAAGELFF.

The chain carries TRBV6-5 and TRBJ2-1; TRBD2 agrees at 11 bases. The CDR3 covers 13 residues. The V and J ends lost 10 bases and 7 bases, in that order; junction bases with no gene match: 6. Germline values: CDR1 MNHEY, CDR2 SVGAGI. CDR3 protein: CATGIAGGNEQFF. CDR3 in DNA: TGTGCCACGGGGATAGCGGGAGGGAATGAGCAGTTCTTC.

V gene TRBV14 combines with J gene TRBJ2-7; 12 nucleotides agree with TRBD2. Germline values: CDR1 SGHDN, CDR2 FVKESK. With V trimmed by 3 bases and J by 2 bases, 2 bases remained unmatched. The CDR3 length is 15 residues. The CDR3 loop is CASSQLAGGPYEQYF. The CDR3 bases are TGTGCCAGCAGCCAGCTAGCGGGAGGGCCCTACGAGCAGTACTTC.